The source of this T cell receptor (beta chain) is a study of OX40 agonist ivuxolimab in advanced cancers. Assay: immunoSEQ multiplex PCR; the TCRdb copy retains only in-frame clones and omits some. The data hold 65,000 to 95,000 clones, with about 90% observed a single time. From germline, CDR1 is SGHTA and CDR2 FQGNSA. The CDR3 sequence is 14 residues long. Trimming left V 0 bases short and J 0 bases short, with 4 bases between. This TCR derives from an adult with an advanced solid tumor such as melanoma, head and neck, liver or kidney cancer. The input for sequencing was CD4+ or CD8+ T cells sorted from blood, taken in a trial of the OX40 agonist ivuxolimab. J is TRBJ2-3 and V is TRBV7-2; D is unclear. The CDR3 DNA is TGTGCCAGCAGCTTAGCAGGTAGCACAGATACGCAGTATTTT. It codes for CASSLAGSTDTQYF.